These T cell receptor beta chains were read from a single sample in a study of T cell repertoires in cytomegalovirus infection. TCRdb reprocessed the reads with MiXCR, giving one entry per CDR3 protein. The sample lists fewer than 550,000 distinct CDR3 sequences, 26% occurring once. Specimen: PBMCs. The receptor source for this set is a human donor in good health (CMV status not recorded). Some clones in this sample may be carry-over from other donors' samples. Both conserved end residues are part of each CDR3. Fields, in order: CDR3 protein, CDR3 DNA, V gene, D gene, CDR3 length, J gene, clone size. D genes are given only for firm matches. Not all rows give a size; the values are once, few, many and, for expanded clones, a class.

CASSLKVVHSYNEQFF,TGTGCCAGCAGCTTAAAGGTGGTTCACTCCTACAATGAGCAGTTCTTC,TRBV7-6,NA,16,TRBJ2-1,many
CASSQDLVPNNEQFF,TGCGCCAGCAGCCAAGATTTGGTACCTAACAATGAGCAGTTCTTC,TRBV4-3,NA,15,TRBJ2-1,NA
CASSGGGTGELFF,TGTGCCAGCAGTGGAGGAGGGACCGGGGAGCTGTTTTTT,TRBV28,NA,13,TRBJ2-2,NA
CASSPRDYGAKNIQYF,TGTGCCAGCAGCCCTAGAGATTATGGGGCCAAAAACATTCAGTACTTC,TRBV7-2,NA,16,TRBJ2-4,many
CASSPQEGLQFF,TGTGCCAGCAGCCCGCAGGAAGGTTTGCAGTTCTTC,TRBV7-2,NA,12,TRBJ2-1,few
CASSYSNRPNQPQHF,TGTGCCAGCAGTTACTCGAACAGGCCTAATCAGCCCCAGCATTTT,TRBV6-5,NA,15,TRBJ1-5,NA
CASSLVDRGRTEAFF,TGTGCCAGCAGCTTAGTGGACAGGGGTCGCACTGAAGCTTTCTTT,TRBV7-2,TRBD1,15,TRBJ1-1,many
CSVARDSSTDTQYF,TGCAGCGTTGCACGGGATAGTAGCACAGATACGCAGTATTTT,TRBV29-1,NA,14,TRBJ2-3,NA
CASSQPPGGAGANVLTF,TGCGCCAGCAGCCAGCCCCCGGGAGGGGCGGGGGCCAACGTCCTGACTTTC,TRBV4-1,TRBD2,17,TRBJ2-6,NA
CASSFRLDSNQPQHF,TGTGCCAGCAGTTTCCGGCTAGATAGCAATCAGCCCCAGCATTTT,TRBV12-3/TRBV12-4,NA,15,TRBJ1-5,few